This is a list of T cell receptor beta chains from one sample in a study of OX40 agonist ivuxolimab in advanced cancers. Sequencing used immunoSEQ multiplex PCR; TCRdb keeps in-frame clones, though not all of them. The sample contains 90,000 or so clones, 75% to 95% of which appear only once. The sequences come from CD4+ or CD8+ T cells sorted from blood, collected in a trial of the OX40 agonist ivuxolimab. Every receptor here comes from an adult with an advanced solid tumor such as melanoma, head and neck, liver or kidney cancer. Both conserved end residues are part of each CDR3. The D gene is left open where the match is weak. Clone sizes are given selectively: once, few, many, or a class where the clone is expanded.

>TRBV10-2|.|few|13|TRBJ1-5
TGCGCCAGCAGGCAGGGAGTTGGACAGCCCCAGCATTTT
CASRQGVGQPQHF
>TRBV6-6|.|once|14|TRBJ2-7
TGTGCCAGCAGTCGCGTGGGCTTGCGGGACGAGCAGTACTTC
CASSRVGLRDEQYF
>TRBV5-6|TRBD1|.|17|TRBJ2-2
TGTGCCAGCAGCCATACCGGGACAGGGGGCAACACCGGGGAGCTGTTTTTT
CASSHTGTGGNTGELFF
>TRBV7-2|.|.|13|TRBJ2-2
TGTGCCAGCAGTCTCAGCGTTCCCGGGGAGCTGTTTTTT
CASSLSVPGELFF
>TRBV10-3|.|.|13|TRBJ1-1
TGTGCCATAAAACTAGGGGTCGGGACTGAAGCTTTCTTT
CAIKLGVGTEAFF
>TRBV9|TRBD1|once|14|TRBJ1-4
TGTGCCAGCAGCGCGACAGGGGGTAATGAAAAACTGTTTTTT
CASSATGGNEKLFF
>TRBV7-2|TRBD2|.|17|TRBJ2-5
TGTGCCAGCAGCTTAGTCCCCGGGAGGGGTCTCCAAGAGACCCAGTACTTC
CASSLVPGRGLQETQYF
>TRBV19|.|once|14|TRBJ2-5
TGTGCCAGTAGTACCAACGGGGCTCAAGAGACCCAGTACTTC
CASSTNGAQETQYF
>TRBV7-9|.|once|13|TRBJ1-1
TGTGCCAGCGATCGGGGGCTGAACACTGAAGCTTTCTTT
CASDRGLNTEAFF
>TRBV5-1|TRBD2|.|15|TRBJ2-7
TGCGCCAGCAGCTTCCCCATTCGGGGGGAGGGCGAGCAGTACTTC
CASSFPIRGEGEQYF
>TRBV7-2|TRBD1|.|17|TRBJ2-2
TGTGCCAGCAGCCCCGGGACAGGGGCTACGAACACCGGGGAGCTGTTTTTT
CASSPGTGATNTGELFF
>TRBV5-4|TRBD1|.|14|TRBJ1-2
TGTGCCAGCAGCCATAGGGACAGGGAGACTGGCTACACCTTC
CASSHRDRETGYTF
>TRBV19|TRBD1|.|16|TRBJ2-2
TGTGCCAGTAGTACCTCGACAGGGGGGAACACCGGGGAGCTGTTTTTT
CASSTSTGGNTGELFF
>TRBV7-9|.|.|14|TRBJ2-5
TGTGCCAGCAGCACCCGGACCCTACAAGAGACCCAGTACTTC
CASSTRTLQETQYF
>TRBV6-1|.|once|14|TRBJ1-5
TGTGCCAGCAGTGAGTGGACTTCAAATCAGCCCCAGCATTTT
CASSEWTSNQPQHF
>TRBV27|.|.|18|TRBJ2-6
TGTGCCAGCAGTTTAAGCCCAGCGGTGGGCTCTGGGGCCAACGTCCTGACTTTC
CASSLSPAVGSGANVLTF
>TRBV19|.|.|15|TRBJ1-2
TGTGCCAGTAGGAGTATCGACCTTGTCGACTATGGCTACACCTTC
CASRSIDLVDYGYTF
>TRBV2|TRBD1|.|16|TRBJ1-5
TGTGCCAGCAGTGAACAGGGGGGGGTCTCAAATCAGCCCCAGCATTTT
CASSEQGGVSNQPQHF
>TRBV6-5|.|.|12|TRBJ1-4
TGTGCCAGCAGTTACTCGAATGGAAAACTGTTTTTT
CASSYSNGKLFF
>TRBV28|.|.|12|TRBJ1-2
TGTGCCAGCAGTCCCAGGAGGATTGGCTACACCTTC
CASSPRRIGYTF
>TRBV5-1|TRBD2|.|14|TRBJ2-5
TGCGCCAGCAGCTTGGCGGGACTACAAGAGACCCAGTACTTC
CASSLAGLQETQYF
>TRBV6-1|.|.|15|TRBJ1-2
TGTGCCAGCAGTGAAGCCCGGGGTTTTTCTCGTGGCTACACCTTC
CASSEARGFSRGYTF
>TRBV28|.|once|12|TRBJ2-3
TGTGCCAGCAGTGTGACTGACGCCACGCAGTATTTT
CASSVTDATQYF
>TRBV27|TRBD1|.|15|TRBJ2-1
TGTGCCAGCAGCTGGGGACAGGGAGTCCACAATGAGCAGTTCTTC
CASSWGQGVHNEQFF